This passage covers 8 T cell receptor beta chains from one sample sequenced in a study of vaccination and CD4 T cells after COVID-19. Treatment specified: roughly 10-day PBMC culture with coronavirus spike peptide pools or control peptides (ViraFEST assay). The antigens these receptors bind are not known. The Oncomine TCR Beta short-read assay generated sequence data from the DNA of cultured CD4+ T cells. Using its own MiXCR run on the PCR reads, TCRdb lists one record per CDR3 protein. The sample contains 11,000 to 15,000 distinct CDR3 sequences, nearly 35% of which appear only once. The sequencing sample was made of cultured CD4+ T cells from blood. The source of these receptors is a human donor with COVID-19.

A few counts support this clonotype. The J gene is TRBJ1-2, the V gene TRBV4-1, with TRBD1 matching 10 bases. CDR1 is MGHRA and CDR2 is YSYEKL in the germline V gene. The CDR3 runs to 15 residues. Trimming at V came to 3 bases and at J to 9 bases, leaving 10 bases not matched to a gene. This CDR3 is CASSQLTGGDASYTF. Written as DNA, the CDR3 is TGCGCCAGCAGCCAGCTGACAGGGGGCGATGCCAGCTACACCTTC.

This clonotype was counted a few times. The rearrangement uses TRBV24-1 and TRBJ1-2; D is possibly TRBD1 (5 bases). Germline CDR1 reads KGHDR; CDR2 reads SFDVKD. This CDR3 contains 12 residues. V gave up 11 bases and J gave up 7 bases, with 16 bases separating them. The CDR3 loop reads CAINAKGIGYTF. The CDR3 nucleotides read TGTGCCATCAACGCCAAGGGGATTGGCTACACCTTC.

This clonotype showed up just a few times. CDR3 in DNA: TGTGCCAGCAGCAAAGAGCCCCGTTACTATGGCTACACCTTC. It encodes CASSKEPRYYGYTF. The rearrangement links TRBV21-1 to TRBJ1-2; no check of the table's D call, TRBD1, against the DNA was made. TRBV21-1 is a pseudogene locus. The CDR3 is 14 amino acids.

The sample holds one count of this clonotype. This chain joins TRBV5-1 and TRBJ2-6; D is undetermined. Germline values: CDR1 SGHRS, CDR2 YFSETQ. CDR3 length: 17 residues. The V and J ends lost 4 bases and 0 bases respectively, with 14 bases between them. This CDR3 reads CASSHLNPYSGANVLTF. The CDR3 DNA is TGCGCCAGCAGCCACCTCAACCCCTACTCTGGGGCCAACGTCCTGACTTTC.

This clonotype was seen a handful of times. The chain links TRBV6-1 to TRBJ1-1; perhaps TRBD1 as D (6 bases). CDR3 length: 12 amino acids. Trimming took 6 bases from V and 11 from J, leaving 16 bases between them. From germline, CDR1 is MNHNS and CDR2 SASEGT. CDR3 sequence: CASRVWGGSAFF. CDR3 DNA: TGTGCCAGCAGGGTCTGGGGGGGCAGTGCTTTCTTT.

A few counts support this clonotype. This chain uses TRBV7-2 with TRBJ1-5; D is uncertain. The CDR3 is 13 amino acids. The germline gives CDR1 SGHTA, CDR2 FQGNSA. V was trimmed by 1 base and J by 6 bases, leaving 7 bases between them. The CDR3 is CASSLDPPQPQHF. CDR3 DNA sequence: TGTGCCAGCAGCTTAGACCCACCTCAGCCCCAGCATTTT.

The V gene is TRBV15, the J gene TRBJ2-7; TRBD1 agrees at 7 bases. The CDR3 contains 17 residues. Germline CDR1 reads LNHNV; CDR2 reads YYDKDF (reference sequence). Losses at the gene ends were 0 bases for V and 5 bases for J; bases not matched to a gene: 13. CDR3 coding DNA: TGTGCCACCAGCAGAGATGTCACAGGGGCCATGAGAGACGAGCAGTACTTC. Its protein product is CATSRDVTGAMRDEQYF.

This clonotype was counted only a few times. The chain joins TRBV29-1 to TRBJ1-1; 7 positions match TRBD1. Germline V CDR1 and CDR2: SQVTM, ANQGSEA. Germline trimming cut 7 bases from V and 0 bases from J; bases unmatched to any gene: 8. The CDR3 is made up of 14 amino acids. Written as DNA, the CDR3 is TGCAGCGGAAAGACAGGGAGGTTGAACACTGAAGCTTTCTTT. Residues: CSGKTGRLNTEAFF.